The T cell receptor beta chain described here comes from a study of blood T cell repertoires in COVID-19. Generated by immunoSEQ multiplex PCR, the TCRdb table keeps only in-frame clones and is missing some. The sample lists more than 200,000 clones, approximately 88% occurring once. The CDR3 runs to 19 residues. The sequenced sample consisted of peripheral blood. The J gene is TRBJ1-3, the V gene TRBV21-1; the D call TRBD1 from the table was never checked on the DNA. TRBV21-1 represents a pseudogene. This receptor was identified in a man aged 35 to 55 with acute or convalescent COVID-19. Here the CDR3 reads CASSTRNPRGHHSGNTIYF. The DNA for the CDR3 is TGTGCCAGCAGCACCCGGAACCCTCGCGGACACCACTCTGGAAACACCATATATTTT.